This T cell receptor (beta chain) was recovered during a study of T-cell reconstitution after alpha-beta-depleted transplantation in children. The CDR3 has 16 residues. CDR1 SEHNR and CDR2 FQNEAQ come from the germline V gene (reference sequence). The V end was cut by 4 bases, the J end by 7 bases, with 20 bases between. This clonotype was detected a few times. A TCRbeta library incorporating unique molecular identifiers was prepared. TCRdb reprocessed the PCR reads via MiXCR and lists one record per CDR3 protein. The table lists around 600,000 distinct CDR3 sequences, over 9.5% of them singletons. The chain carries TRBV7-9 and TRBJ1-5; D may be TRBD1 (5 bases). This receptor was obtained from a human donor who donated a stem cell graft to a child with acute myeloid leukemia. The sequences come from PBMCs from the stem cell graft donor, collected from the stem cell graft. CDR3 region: CASSSEFMRGSQPQHF. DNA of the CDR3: TGTGCCAGCAGCTCAGAATTTATGAGGGGCAGCCAGCCCCAGCATTTT.